This T cell receptor (beta chain) stems from a study of T-cell reconstitution after alpha-beta-depleted transplantation in children. This clonotype was picked up a small number of times. For TCRbeta, the library was prepared with unique molecular identifiers. TCRdb fed the PCR reads into MiXCR, producing one record per CDR3 protein. This sample yields 580,000 or so distinct CDR3 sequences, of which roughly 24% are seen a single time; roughly 15% belongs to the top ten. Per germline, CDR1 LGHNA and CDR2 YSLEER. V was trimmed by 1 base and J by 4 bases, leaving 10 bases between them. This CDR3 contains 15 residues.

The gene calls are TRBV4-3 and TRBJ2-2; D gene uncertain. The receptor's source is a boy younger than two who had a stem cell transplant for acute myeloid leukemia, so the T cells may come from the graft donor. The source was PBMCs, mostly from graft donor cells, collected 360 days after TCRalphabeta/CD19-depleted stem cell transplant. As DNA, the CDR3 is TGCGCCAGCAGCCAAGTCTATGCAACCACCGGGGAGCTGTTTTTT. Amino acid sequence: CASSQVYATTGELFF.